This is a list of T cell receptor beta chains from one sample in a study of blood T cell repertoires in COVID-19. The protocol was immunoSEQ multiplex PCR, while the TCRdb copy is restricted to in-frame clones and leaves out a portion. The profile covers 130,000 to 150,000 clones, with more than 75% appearing a single time and 11% taken by the ten largest. The specimen was PBMCs or T cells enriched from blood (not recorded which). These receptors were collected from a man aged 55 to 70 who had recovered from COVID-19. The CDR3 runs from the conserved cysteine through the conserved F or W. A D gene is named only where the DNA matches it firmly. Clone sizes are given selectively: once, few, many, or a class where the clone is expanded.

TRBJ1-4 NA NA TRBV11-2 TGTGCCAGCAGCTTAGACCAGGTCAAACTGTTTTTT CASSLDQVKLFF
TRBJ2-5 TRBD2 NA TRBV11-2 TGTGCCAGCAGCCCATGGGCTAGCGGACACAGCGAGTCCCAGTACTTC CASSPWASGHSESQYF
TRBJ2-7 NA NA TRBV3-1/TRBV3-2 TGTGCCAGCAGCCAGGCCAGGGGACCCTACGAGCAGTACTTC CASSQARGPYEQYF
TRBJ2-1 TRBD1 NA TRBV15 TGTGCCACCAGCGGGGACAGGGGAATTCCTAAGGGGCAGTTCTTC CATSGDRGIPKGQFF
TRBJ2-1 NA once TRBV6-4 TGTGCCAGCAGCCTAGGGCACCAGGGTGAGCAGTTCTTC CASSLGHQGEQFF
TRBJ2-1 TRBD2 NA TRBV30 TGTGCCTGGAGACAAATTCGGGGCGGGGGGCCTAATGAGCAGTTCTTC CAWRQIRGGGPNEQFF
TRBJ2-1 NA NA TRBV12-3/TRBV12-4 TGTGCCAGCAGTTTCGTTTACTATGAGCAGTTCTTC CASSFVYYEQFF
TRBJ2-3 NA NA TRBV9 TGTGCCAGCAGCACTAGCCCTAGGGATACGCAGTATTTT CASSTSPRDTQYF
TRBJ2-7 TRBD1 NA TRBV18 TGTGCCAGCTCACCACGGACAGGGGACGAGCAGTACTTC CASSPRTGDEQYF
TRBJ2-3 NA NA TRBV21-1 TGTGCCAGCACCTCACTACTAGCGGGAGAAGTCACAGATACGCAGTATTTT CASTSLLAGEVTDTQYF
TRBJ2-2 TRBD1 few TRBV24-1 TGTGCCACCAGGGGGACAGGGGGCAATACGAACACCGGGGAGCTGTTTTTT CATRGTGGNTNTGELFF
TRBJ2-2 NA NA TRBV5-1 TGCGCCAGCAGCTTGGAGGGGGCCGGGGAGCTGTTTTTT CASSLEGAGELFF
TRBJ2-2 TRBD1 NA TRBV5-4 TGTGCCAGCAGCTTGGTTAAGGGGGCGCCGATCGGGGAGCTGTTTTTT CASSLVKGAPIGELFF
TRBJ2-7 TRBD1 few TRBV28 TGTGCCAGCAGTCCAGTCATGCCGGGACAGGAGGAGAACTTC CASSPVMPGQEENF
TRBJ2-1 NA NA TRBV5-1 TGCGCCAGCAGCTTGGAGGGACAACAGCACAATGAGCAGTTCTTC CASSLEGQQHNEQFF
TRBJ2-1 TRBD2 NA TRBV11-2 TGTGCCAGTGGTTGGCGGGAGTATCCCTACAATGAGCAGTTCTTC CASGWREYPYNEQFF
TRBJ1-4 TRBD1 NA TRBV28 TGTGCCAGCAGTACGACAGGGGGGGCTAATGAAAAACTGTTTTTT CASSTTGGANEKLFF
TRBJ2-5 TRBD2 NA TRBV19 TGTGCCAGTAGAGACGGGACTAGCGGGCTTCAAGAGACCCAGTACTTC CASRDGTSGLQETQYF
TRBJ1-1 NA NA TRBV27 TGTGCCAGCAGTTTGACCTTCCTCAGACCCGGGGCTTTCTTT CASSLTFLRPGAFF
TRBJ2-2 TRBD2 NA TRBV19 TGTGCCAGCGGGGGGGCTAGCGTAAACACCGGGGAGCTGTTTTTT CASGGASVNTGELFF
TRBJ1-5 NA NA TRBV12-3/TRBV12-4 TGTGCCAGCAGGCCACCCGGAGGACCCCAGCATTTT CASRPPGGPQHF
TRBJ2-7 NA few TRBV4-1 TGCGCCAGCAGCCAAGATTCAGGACTGATCCAGTACTTC CASSQDSGLIQYF
TRBJ2-3 TRBD2 NA TRBV10-3 TGTGCCATCAGTGAGTCGGCTAGCGGGAGAGGGGCAGATACGCAGTATTTT CAISESASGRGADTQYF
TRBJ1-3 NA once TRBV7-9 TGTGCCAGCAGCTTCTCCGAGAGGGACACCTCTGGAAACACCATATATTTT CASSFSERDTSGNTIYF
TRBJ2-1 TRBD2 NA TRBV9 TGTGCCAGCGGACCAACGGGGGGGCCAAACAATGAGCAGTTCTTC CASGPTGGPNNEQFF
TRBJ1-1 NA NA TRBV6-5 TGTGCCAGCAGTCAATCAGGGAGGCCGCTAGAAGCTTTCTTT CASSQSGRPLEAFF
TRBJ2-7 NA NA TRBV11-1 TGTGCCAGCAGCTTAAGGCCACACTCAAACGGGGGCGAGCAGTACTTC CASSLRPHSNGGEQYF
TRBJ1-1 TRBD1 NA TRBV7-2 TGTGCCAGCAGCTTTATACAGGGGTACACTGAAGCTTTCTTT CASSFIQGYTEAFF
TRBJ1-1 NA NA TRBV19 TGTGCCAGTAGTGCACACCCATCCCAGGGGAACACTGAAGCTTTCTTT CASSAHPSQGNTEAFF
TRBJ2-7 NA NA TRBV6-5 TGTGCCAGCAGTTACTCGAGTGGGAGCGAGCAGTACTTC CASSYSSGSEQYF
TRBJ2-7 NA NA TRBV11-2 TGTGCCAGCAGCTTTGCTACTTTGGAGCAGTACTTC CASSFATLEQYF
TRBJ1-1 NA NA TRBV4-1 TGCGCCAGCAGCCCTTCTGGGGCTCTCCAAGCTGAAGCTTTCTTT CASSPSGALQAEAFF
TRBJ2-1 TRBD2 NA TRBV11-2 TGTGCCAGCAGCCCCGAGCTAGCGGGAGGTTACTACAATGAGCAGTTCTTC CASSPELAGGYYNEQFF
TRBJ1-5 NA NA TRBV5-1 TGCGCCAGCAGCTTGGGTTTCGGGGTCAATCAGCCCCAGCATTTT CASSLGFGVNQPQHF
TRBJ1-6 NA NA TRBV5-1 TGCGCCAGCAGCTTACAGGGCCCCCTCCACTTT CASSLQGPLHF
TRBJ1-4 NA NA TRBV11-2 TGTGCCAGCAGCACCGGGACATTCCCAACTAATGAAAAACTGTTTTTT CASSTGTFPTNEKLFF
TRBJ2-7 NA few TRBV11-3 TGTGCCAGCAGCTTAGTCAGAGGGAGCCAGCAGTACTTC CASSLVRGSQQYF
TRBJ2-7 TRBD1 NA TRBV5-1 TGCGCCAGCAGCTCAGGACAGGGGGCTGCCGAGCAGTACTTC CASSSGQGAAEQYF
TRBJ1-5 NA NA TRBV18 TGTGCCAGCTCACCAAATCCTGGCAGGGTCAATCAGCCCCAGCATTTT CASSPNPGRVNQPQHF
TRBJ2-1 TRBD2 once TRBV6-1 TGTGCCAGCAGTGAGCGCGGGGGCTCCTACAATGAGCAGTTCTTC CASSERGGSYNEQFF
TRBJ1-2 NA NA TRBV6-5 TGTGCCAGCACAGGGCGGAACTATGGCTACACCTTC CASTGRNYGYTF
TRBJ1-5 NA NA TRBV5-1 TGCGCCAGCAGCACCGGAGATGGACCCCAGCATTTT CASSTGDGPQHF
TRBJ1-2 TRBD1 once TRBV2 TGTGCCAGCAGTGGGACAGGGACCTATGGCTACACCTTC CASSGTGTYGYTF
TRBJ1-5 TRBD1 NA TRBV2 TGTGCCAGCAGGGGACAGGGAAATCAGCCCCAGCATTTT CASRGQGNQPQHF
TRBJ1-2 NA NA TRBV11-2 TGTGCCAGCAGCTCCTCGACAGGAAACTATGGCTACACCTTC CASSSSTGNYGYTF